The sequence of this T cell receptor beta chain was determined in a study of CD8+ T cells in alopecia areata. Whole-study findings and limits: Scalp clonality and expanded CD8+ clones among the top 100 showed significant decreases with tofacitinib.

Germline V gene sequence: CDR1 ENHRY, CDR2 SYGVKD. The CDR3 runs to 14 residues. Germline trimming cut 7 bases from V and 8 bases from J; bases unmatched to any gene: 11. The treatment denotes: oral pan-JAK inhibitor, 5-10 mg twice daily. In alopecia areata patients, both lesional scalp punch biopsies and peripheral blood were collected. Concerning this clone: Its antigen is unknown.

Extracted RNA was reverse transcribed, and the resulting cDNA served as sequencing template. Generated by immunoSEQ multiplex PCR, the TCRdb table keeps only in-frame clones and is missing some. The table includes more than 150,000 clones, 45% to 65% detected once. The sequence came from a human donor with alopecia areata. The J gene is TRBJ2-1, the V gene TRBV10-3, with TRBD2 identical over 7 bases. The sample here was CD4+ T cells sorted from blood, taken at week 4, from a patient treated with tofacitinib. The CDR3: CAITAGRAGDEQFF. CDR3 bases: TGTGCCATCACCGCAGGGAGGGCCGGGGATGAGCAGTTCTTC.